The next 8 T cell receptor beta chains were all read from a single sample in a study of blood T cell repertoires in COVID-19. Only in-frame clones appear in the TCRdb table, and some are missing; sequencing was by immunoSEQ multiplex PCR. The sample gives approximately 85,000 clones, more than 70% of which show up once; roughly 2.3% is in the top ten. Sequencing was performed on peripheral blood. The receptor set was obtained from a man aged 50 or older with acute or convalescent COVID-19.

CDR3 amino acids: CASRSGLNTEAFF. The DNA of the CDR3 is TGTGCCAGCAGGTCAGGGTTGAACACTGAAGCTTTCTTT. The chain uses TRBV7-9 and TRBJ1-1; perhaps TRBD1 as D (5 bases). V was cut by 6 bases and J by 0 bases, with 8 bases left in between. The CDR3 spans 13 residues. Germline CDR1 SEHNR, CDR2 FQNEAQ (reference sequence). Combining the CDR3 with reference TRBV7-9 and TRBJ1-1 gives the whole variable domain DTGVSQNPRHKITKRGQNVTFRCDPISEHNRLYWYRQTLGQGPEFLTYFQNEAQLEKSRLLSDRFSAERPKGSFSTLEIQRTEQGDSAMYLCASRSGLNTEAFFGQGTRLTVV.

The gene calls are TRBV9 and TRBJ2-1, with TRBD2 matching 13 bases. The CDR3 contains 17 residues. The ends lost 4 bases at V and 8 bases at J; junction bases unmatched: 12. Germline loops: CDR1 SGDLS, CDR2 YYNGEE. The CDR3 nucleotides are TGTGCCAGCAGCCTACGCCTTGGACTAGCGGGAGAGGATGAGCAGTTCTTC. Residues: CASSLRLGLAGEDEQFF.

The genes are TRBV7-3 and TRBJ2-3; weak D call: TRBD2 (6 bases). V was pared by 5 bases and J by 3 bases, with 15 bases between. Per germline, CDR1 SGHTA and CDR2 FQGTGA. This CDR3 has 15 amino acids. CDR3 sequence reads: CASSVRLGETDTQYF. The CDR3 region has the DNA TGTGCCAGCAGCGTAAGACTAGGAGAAACAGATACGCAGTATTTT. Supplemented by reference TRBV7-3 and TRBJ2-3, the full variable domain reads GAGVSQTPSNKVTEKGKYVELRCDPISGHTALYWYRQSLGQGPEFLIYFQGTGAADDSGLPNDRFFAVRPEGSVSTLKIQRTERGDSAVYLCASSVRLGETDTQYFGPGTRLTVL.

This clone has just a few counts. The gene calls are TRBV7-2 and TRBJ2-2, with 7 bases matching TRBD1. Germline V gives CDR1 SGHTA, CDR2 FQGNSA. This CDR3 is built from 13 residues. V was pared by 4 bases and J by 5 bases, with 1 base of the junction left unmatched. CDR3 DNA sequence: TGTGCCAGCAGCTCGACAGGGACCGGGGAGCTGTTTTTT. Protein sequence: CASSSTGTGELFF.

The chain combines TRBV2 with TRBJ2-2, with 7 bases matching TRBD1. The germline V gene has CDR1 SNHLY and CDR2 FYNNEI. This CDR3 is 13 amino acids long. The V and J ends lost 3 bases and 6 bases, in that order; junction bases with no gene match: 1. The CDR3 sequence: CASSERGPGELFF. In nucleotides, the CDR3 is TGTGCCAGCAGTGAGAGGGGGCCCGGGGAGCTGTTTTTT.

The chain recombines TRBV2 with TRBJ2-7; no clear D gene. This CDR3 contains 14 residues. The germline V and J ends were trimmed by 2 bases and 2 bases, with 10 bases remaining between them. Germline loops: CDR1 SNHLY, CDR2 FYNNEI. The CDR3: CASSERYVPYEQYV. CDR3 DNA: TGTGCCAGCAGTGAACGGTATGTCCCCTACGAGCAGTACGTC.

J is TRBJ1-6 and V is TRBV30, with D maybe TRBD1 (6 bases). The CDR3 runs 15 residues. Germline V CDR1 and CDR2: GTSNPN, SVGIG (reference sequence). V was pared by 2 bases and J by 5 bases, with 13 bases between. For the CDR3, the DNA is TGTGCCTGGAGTTCGACAGGCCTTCATAATTCACCCCTCCACTTT. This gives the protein CAWSSTGLHNSPLHF.

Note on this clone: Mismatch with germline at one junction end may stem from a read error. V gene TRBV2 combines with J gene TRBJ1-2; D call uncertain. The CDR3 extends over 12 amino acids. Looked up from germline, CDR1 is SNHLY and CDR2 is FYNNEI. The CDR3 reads CATMAVPGRVFF. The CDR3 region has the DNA TGTGCCACCATGGCGGTTCCGGGGAGAGTATTCTTC.